This TCR beta chain was recorded in a study of a mutant IDH1 vaccine in newly diagnosed glioma. Across the whole study: Patients underwent eight vaccinations, which took place in weeks 1, 3, 5, 7, 11, 15, 19 and 23. First vaccine doses came 4-6 weeks after radiotherapy alone, or with temozolomide cycles. Receipt of radiotherapy, temozolomide, or both preceded the study, and most received both.

Time point noted: week 23, last vaccination. The study gave 300 ug of mutant IDH1 20-mer peptide per vaccine dose, with topical imiquimod. In the case of this clone: The antigen is unknown.

Here immunoSEQ multiplex PCR was the method, and the copy in TCRdb shows in-frame clones only, minus some. The table lists 35,000 to 50,000 clones, approximately 84% of them singletons. Per the germline V gene, CDR1 is SGHRS and CDR2 is YFSETQ. Trimming took off 4 bases at V and 2 bases at J, with 10 bases between the two ends. This CDR3 contains 14 residues. The specimen comprised PBMCs, sampled from a glioma patient whose treatment included an IDH1 peptide vaccine. The chain uses TRBV5-1 and TRBJ1-3; D may be TRBD1 (5 bases). The sequence derives from a woman between 18 and 30 years old with glioma. Some clones in this sample may be carry-over from other donors' samples. For the CDR3, the DNA is TGCGCCAGCAGCGGGGGTGTTACTGGAAACACCATATATTTT. Translated: CASSGGVTGNTIYF.